These 32 T cell receptor beta chains share one sample of origin, sequenced in a study of blood T cell repertoires in COVID-19. Sequencing was performed with immunoSEQ multiplex PCR; in TCRdb, only in-frame clones are kept and a portion is missing. The sample has over 200,000 clones, 87% seen once. Sequenced material: PBMCs or T cells enriched from blood (not recorded which). These receptors all stem from a man aged 25-45 years who had recovered from COVID-19.

The chain uses TRBV30 and TRBJ1-2; D is uncertain. Germline V gives CDR1 GTSNPN, CDR2 SVGIG (reference sequence). The CDR3 extends over 12 amino acids. The V end lost 5 bases, the J end lost 5 bases, and 12 bases lay between the germline ends. CDR3 sequence reads: CAWGVELYGYTF. The CDR3 DNA reads TGTGCCTGGGGAGTGGAGCTTTATGGCTACACCTTC.

A note on this clone: Within the sample, other DNA sequences also encode this same CDR3. J is TRBJ1-1 and V is TRBV19; D is unresolved. The CDR3 loop spans 13 amino acids. V shed 3 bases and J shed 2 bases, with 7 bases lying between them. Per germline, CDR1 LNHDA and CDR2 SQIVND (reference sequence). The CDR3 spells CASSIEGNTEAFF. The CDR3 coding sequence is TGTGCCAGTAGTATTGAGGGAAACACTGAAGCTTTCTTT.

This clone was seen a single time. This chain uses TRBV6-4 with TRBJ2-2; weak D call: TRBD1 (6 bases). The CDR3 spans 12 residues. CDR1 MRHNA and CDR2 SNTAGT come from the germline V gene. Trimming shortened V by 9 bases and J by 3 bases, and 8 bases separated the two germline ends. This CDR3 reads CASGTHTGELFF. The CDR3, as DNA: TGTGCCAGTGGGACACACACCGGGGAGCTGTTTTTT.

The chain joins TRBV2 to TRBJ1-1; a weak D match, TRBD1 (5 bases). There are 14 residues in the CDR3. Germline-derived CDR1 and CDR2 are SNHLY and FYNNEI. The V end was cut by 5 bases, the J end by 7 bases, with 17 bases between. Here the CDR3 DNA reads TGTGCCAGCAGTTATACTCCTAAGCAGGGTGAAGCTTTCTTT. Its protein product is CASSYTPKQGEAFF.

The chain couples TRBV28 to TRBJ1-1; TRBD1 agrees at 8 bases. Germline V gives CDR1 MDHEN, CDR2 SYDVKM. With V trimmed by 4 bases and J by 5 bases, 15 bases remained unmatched. CDR3 length: 17 amino acids. The chain's CDR3 is CASSSVWQGAPRTEAFF. For the CDR3, the DNA is TGTGCCAGCAGTTCCGTTTGGCAGGGGGCGCCTCGGACTGAAGCTTTCTTT.

This sequence joins TRBV7-9 and TRBJ2-5; TRBD2 aligns across 9 bases. The CDR3 is made up of 17 amino acids. Looked up from germline, CDR1 is SEHNR and CDR2 is FQNEAQ (reference sequence). J lost 2 bases, V lost 5 bases, and 12 bases had no gene match. The CDR3 nucleotides read TGTGCCAGCAGCCTCCCCGCTAGCGGGGCCGTACAAGAGACCCAGTACTTC. Its protein product is CASSLPASGAVQETQYF. Variable domain in full (rest from reference TRBV7-9 and TRBJ2-5): DTGVSQNPRHKITKRGQNVTFRCDPISEHNRLYWYRQTLGQGPEFLTYFQNEAQLEKSRLLSDRFSAERPKGSFSTLEIQRTEQGDSAMYLCASSLPASGAVQETQYFGPGTRLLVL.

Only a few counts were recorded for this clone. The chain links TRBV10-3 to TRBJ2-1; D may be TRBD2 (6 bases). V dropped 6 bases and J dropped 6 bases, with 21 bases sitting between them. CDR1 ENHRY and CDR2 SYGVKD come from the germline V gene. The CDR3 has 16 amino acids. The DNA for the CDR3 is TGTGCCATCAGCCAAGCAGGATCGATGGGGGGCAATGAGCAGTTCTTC. Amino acid sequence: CAISQAGSMGGNEQFF.

This clone has a single count. This chain links TRBV6-2 or TRBV6-3 with TRBJ2-7, with no clear D. The V gene lost 0 bases and the J gene lost 0 bases, with 6 bases spanning the gap. This CDR3 comprises 14 residues. The germline V gene encodes CDR1 MNHEY and CDR2 SVGEGT. CDR3 in DNA: TGTGCCAGCAGTTACTCGTCTAGCTCCTACGAGCAGTACTTC. Protein sequence: CASSYSSSSYEQYF.

The chain employs TRBV3-1 (or the pseudogene TRBV3-2) and TRBJ2-7; a weak D match, TRBD2 (6 bases). CDR1 and CDR2 (germline): LGHDT, YNNKEL (reference sequence). V gave up 0 bases and J gave up 6 bases, with 15 bases separating them. The CDR3 is made up of 15 amino acids. The CDR3 loop is CASSQDRAGRSEQYF. CDR3 nucleotides: TGTGCCAGCAGCCAAGATAGGGCAGGGAGGAGCGAGCAGTACTTC.

The rearrangement links TRBV30 to TRBJ1-6; D is undetermined. V was clipped by 1 base and J by 6 bases, with 7 bases between them. Germline values: CDR1 GTSNPN, CDR2 SVGIG (reference sequence). This CDR3 is 13 amino acids long. In DNA form, the CDR3 reads TGTGCCTGGAGTGACGGTCCTAATTCACCCCTCCACTTT. Translation: CAWSDGPNSPLHF.

The chain carries TRBV14 and TRBJ2-1; 11 bases map to TRBD1. Germline V gives CDR1 SGHDN, CDR2 FVKESK. Losses at the gene ends were 4 bases for V and 2 bases for J; bases not matched to a gene: 13. The CDR3 loop spans 19 amino acids. CDR3 nucleotides: TGTGCCAGCAGCCGAGTGGGGACAGGGGGAAACTTTGCCTACAATGAGCAGTTCTTC. The encoded protein is CASSRVGTGGNFAYNEQFF.

This chain uses TRBV6-5 with TRBJ1-2; D ambiguous. Germline V CDR1 and CDR2: MNHEY, SVGAGI. The CDR3 extends over 13 amino acids. V was shortened by 11 bases and J by 0 bases, with 13 bases between the two germline ends. CDR3 in DNA: TGTGCCGCGGGCCTCAGTCCTAACTATGGCTACACCTTC. It yields the protein CAAGLSPNYGYTF.

The chain carries TRBV28 and TRBJ1-2, with D maybe TRBD1 (5 bases). The CDR3 has 14 residues. V was trimmed by 6 bases and J by 14 bases, leaving 25 bases between them. Germline V CDR1 and CDR2: MDHEN, SYDVKM. The CDR3 reads CASSPTRQSGSRTF. CDR3 in DNA: TGTGCCAGCAGCCCGACCCGACAGAGTGGGTCGAGGACCTTC.

This chain connects TRBV18 to TRBJ2-7; D is possibly TRBD2 (6 bases). The germline gives CDR1 KGHSH, CDR2 LQKENI. V dropped 3 bases and J dropped 0 bases, with 18 bases sitting between them. CDR3 length: 17 residues. The CDR3 DNA reads TGTGCCAGCTCACCGTTAGCGGTTACCTTGAGCTCCTACGAGCAGTACTTC. The encoded protein is CASSPLAVTLSSYEQYF.

This clone occurred a few times. The V and J genes are TRBV5-1 and TRBJ1-6, with TRBD1 identical over 11 bases. V lost 0 bases, J lost 10 bases, and 6 bases stayed unmatched. CDR1 and CDR2 (germline): SGHRS, YFSETQ. The CDR3 runs to 16 residues. As DNA, the CDR3 is TGCGCCAGCAGCTTGGATGGACAGGGGGCAGGGTCACCCCTCCACTTT. Translating gives CASSLDGQGAGSPLHF.

The gene calls are TRBV10-3 and TRBJ1-6; 7 nucleotides match TRBD1. The CDR3 is 13 amino acids. V lost 7 bases, J lost 8 bases, and 5 bases stayed unmatched. Germline V lookup: CDR1 ENHRY, CDR2 SYGVKD. CDR3 loop: CAITGGSDSPLHF. The CDR3 nucleotides read TGTGCCATCACAGGGGGGAGTGATTCACCCCTCCACTTT.

The chain couples TRBV12-1 to TRBJ2-2; TRBD1 is the table's D call, not checked against the DNA. TRBV12-1 is a pseudogene segment. CDR3 length: 16 amino acids. In DNA form, the CDR3 reads TGTGCCAGCAGCCTAGGGACAGGGAAAAGTGGCGGGGAGCTGTTTTTT. The encoded protein is CASSLGTGKSGGELFF.

V and J are TRBV5-4 and TRBJ2-5; possible D gene TRBD1, 5 bases. The V and J ends lost 1 base and 2 bases respectively, with 12 bases between them. Germline V gives CDR1 SGHNT, CDR2 YYREEE (reference sequence). CDR3 length: 15 residues. Here the CDR3 DNA reads TGTGCCAGCAGCTTGTCTCTGACAGCTCAAGAGACCCAGTACTTC. Protein product: CASSLSLTAQETQYF.

The chain recombines TRBV6-4 with TRBJ1-6; the D gene is possibly TRBD1 (5 bases). Trimming removed 3 bases from V and 0 bases from J, with 18 bases in between. Germline V gives CDR1 MRHNA, CDR2 SNTAGT. This CDR3 region has 19 residues. Here the CDR3 reads CASSEGVRARSSYNSPLHF. The CDR3 DNA is TGTGCCAGCAGTGAAGGGGTAAGGGCCAGGAGCTCCTATAATTCACCCCTCCACTTT.

The CDR3 DNA is TGTGCCAGTAGTCCGGACGGGACTTGGGGTGGCTACACCTTC. Protein: CASSPDGTWGGYTF. The chain couples TRBV19 to TRBJ1-2; perhaps TRBD1 as D (5 bases). CDR1 is LNHDA, CDR2 SQIVND, per germline (reference sequence). Trimming cost V 5 bases and J 7 bases, with 17 bases left between them. The CDR3 is made up of 14 amino acids.

V gene TRBV18 combines with J gene TRBJ1-6; TRBD1 is a possible D gene (6 bases). From germline, CDR1 is KGHSH and CDR2 LQKENI. The CDR3 contains 15 residues. Trimming took 3 bases from V and 8 from J, leaving 14 bases between them. The CDR3 loop reads CASSPRQELDSPLHF. The CDR3 region has the DNA TGTGCCAGCTCACCTCGACAGGAGTTAGATTCACCCCTCCACTTT.

This chain links TRBV2 with TRBJ1-5, with 10 positions matching TRBD1. The CDR3 has 17 residues. Losses at the gene ends were 3 bases for V and 3 bases for J; bases not matched to a gene: 8. CDR1 is SNHLY and CDR2 is FYNNEI in the germline V gene. Here the CDR3 reads CASSDQTGGAPNQPQHF. CDR3 sequence (DNA): TGTGCCAGCAGTGACCAGACAGGGGGCGCCCCCAATCAGCCCCAGCATTTT.

The chain employs TRBV7-8 and TRBJ1-2, with D maybe TRBD1 (5 bases). CDR1 and CDR2 from the germline V gene are SGHVS and FQNEAQ. The length of the CDR3 is 13 residues. Trimming cost V 1 base and J 3 bases, with 6 bases left between them. The CDR3 sequence is CASSLVTDYGYTF. The CDR3 DNA follows: TGTGCCAGCAGCTTAGTGACAGACTATGGCTACACCTTC.

This clone came up once. This sequence joins TRBV7-2 and TRBJ1-4, with TRBD1 identical over 8 bases. The ends lost 6 bases at V and 1 base at J; junction bases unmatched: 10. The CDR3 is made up of 17 amino acids. CDR1 and CDR2 from the germline V gene are SGHTA and FQGNSA. The DNA of the CDR3 is TGTGCCAGCAGTCCTCCAGGGGGCGCGTTAACTAATGAAAAACTGTTTTTT. Amino acids: CASSPPGGALTNEKLFF.

This clone appeared a single time. J is TRBJ1-6 and V is TRBV9; 10 bases fit TRBD1. This CDR3 has 16 residues. V lost 4 bases, J lost 7 bases, and 8 bases stayed unmatched. CDR1 and CDR2 (germline): SGDLS, YYNGEE. CDR3 amino acids: CASSPRPDRGNSPLHF. DNA of the CDR3: TGTGCCAGCAGCCCCCGCCCGGACAGGGGGAATTCACCCCTCCACTTT.

The chain combines TRBV7-2 with TRBJ2-7; TRBD1 is a possible D gene (6 bases). This CDR3 region has 15 residues. Germline values: CDR1 SGHTA, CDR2 FQGNSA. Trimming removed 4 bases at V and 0 bases at J, with 13 bases between. CDR3 residues: CASSSRWDTSYEQYF. The CDR3 nucleotides are TGTGCCAGCAGCTCCCGGTGGGACACCTCCTACGAGCAGTACTTC.

This sequence joins TRBV27 and TRBJ2-5, with TRBD2 matching over 8 bases. This CDR3 is 15 amino acids long. V lost 6 bases to trimming and J lost 1 base; unmatched junction nucleotides: 7. In germline, CDR1 is MNHEY, CDR2 SMNVEV (reference sequence). The CDR3 reads CASRDSGARQETQYF. DNA of the CDR3: TGTGCCAGCAGGGATAGCGGGGCGCGCCAAGAGACCCAGTACTTC.

This clone was recorded once. This chain joins TRBV28 and TRBJ1-6; weak D call: TRBD1 (6 bases). The germline V gene has CDR1 MDHEN and CDR2 SYDVKM. This CDR3 contains 14 residues. The germline V and J ends were trimmed by 6 bases and 7 bases, with 13 bases remaining between them. This CDR3 is CASRGAGENSPLHF. DNA for the CDR3: TGTGCCAGCAGGGGGGCAGGCGAGAATTCACCCCTCCACTTT. Full variable domain (remainder filled in from reference TRBV28 and TRBJ1-6): DVKVTQSSRYLVKRTGEKVFLECVQDMDHENMFWYRQDPGLGLRLIYFSYDVKMKEKGDIPEGYSVSREKKERFSLILESASTNQTSMYLCASRGAGENSPLHFGNGTRLTVT.

Only a few counts were recorded for this clone. The chain recombines TRBV5-4 with TRBJ2-5; no firm D call. Per germline, CDR1 SGHNT and CDR2 YYREEE (reference sequence). CDR3 size: 14 residues. The V gene lost 5 bases and the J gene lost 0 bases, with 11 bases spanning the gap. CDR3 in DNA: TGTGCCAGCAGTCCGACTTCGTACCAAGAGACCCAGTACTTC. Its protein product is CASSPTSYQETQYF.

The rearrangement uses TRBV7-3 and TRBJ1-2; tentatively, D is TRBD1 (6 bases). This CDR3 has 13 residues. V was trimmed by 6 bases and J by 3 bases, leaving 11 bases between them. Germline V gene lookup returns CDR1 SGHTA and CDR2 FQGTGA. The CDR3 sequence is CASRPRGDYGYTF. The CDR3 DNA is TGTGCCAGCAGACCCAGGGGCGACTATGGCTACACCTTC. Full variable domain (missing parts from reference TRBV7-3 and TRBJ1-2): GAGVSQTPSNKVTEKGKYVELRCDPISGHTALYWYRQSLGQGPEFLIYFQGTGAADDSGLPNDRFFAVRPEGSVSTLKIQRTERGDSAVYLCASRPRGDYGYTFGSGTRLTVV.

V usage is TRBV19 and J usage is TRBJ2-5, with 7 bases identical to TRBD2. Germline V gene data show CDR1 as LNHDA and CDR2 as SQIVND (reference sequence). The CDR3 extends over 14 amino acids. V trimming: 10 bases; J trimming: 6 bases; junction bases outside the gene matches: 14. The CDR3: CATTPGGGRKTQYF. The CDR3 DNA reads as TGTGCCACCACCCCGGGGGGAGGGAGAAAGACCCAGTACTTC.

The chain couples TRBV7-7 to TRBJ2-2; 10 nucleotides agree with TRBD1. The CDR3 extends over 20 amino acids. V was clipped by 1 base and J by 3 bases; unmatched bases: 14. Germline CDR1 is SSHAT and CDR2 is FNYEAQ (reference sequence). The CDR3 nucleotides are TGTGCCAGCAGCTTAGGGACTCCGGGACAGGGGATCTCGGACACCGGGGAGCTGTTTTTT. Amino acids: CASSLGTPGQGISDTGELFF.